The sequence of this T cell receptor (beta chain) was determined in a study of T cell responses to AZD1222 COVID-19 vaccine. Overall study findings and caveats: It was only after the peak T cell response that any repertoires were sampled. Nearly half of spike-specific TCRs reportedly target variant regions that are unmutated in the B.1.351 and B.1.1.7 variants. White British ancestry dominated among donors, who included more females, and clonal diversity was possibly underestimated.

The assay was immunoSEQ multiplex PCR, and TCRdb's table has in-frame clones only and misses some. Found here are about 150,000 clones, 75% to 95% of them singletons; the top ten hold about 3%. This clone appeared a few times. Antigen unknown. Trimming cost V 2 bases and J 5 bases; bases outside gene matches: 5. Germline V lookup: CDR1 ENHRY, CDR2 SYGVKD. The CDR3 runs 15 residues. The sample here was peripheral blood, taken on day 0 of MenACWY control vaccination. The V gene is TRBV10-3, the J gene TRBJ1-4; 7 bases line up with TRBD1. This clonotype originated in an adult in good health. The CDR3 loop reads CAISEGVQGNEKLFF. The CDR3 nucleotides are TGTGCCATCAGTGAGGGAGTACAGGGGAATGAAAAACTGTTTTTT.